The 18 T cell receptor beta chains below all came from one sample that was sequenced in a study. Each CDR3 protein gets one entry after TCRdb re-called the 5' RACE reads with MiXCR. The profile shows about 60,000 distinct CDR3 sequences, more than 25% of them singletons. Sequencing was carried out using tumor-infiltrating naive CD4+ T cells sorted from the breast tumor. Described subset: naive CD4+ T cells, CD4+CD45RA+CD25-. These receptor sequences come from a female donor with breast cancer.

The CDR3 DNA reads TGTGCCAGCAGCCAACTAGGGTCGGAGACCCAGTACTTC. Residues: CASSQLGSETQYF. The genes are TRBV28 and TRBJ2-5, with a tentative D call TRBD2 (5 bases). Germline CDR1 is MDHEN and CDR2 is SYDVKM. V shed 6 bases and J shed 5 bases, with 13 bases lying between them. The CDR3 runs to 13 residues. Full variable domain (outside the CDR3, taken from reference TRBV28 and TRBJ2-5): DVKVTQSSRYLVKRTGEKVFLECVQDMDHENMFWYRQDPGLGLRLIYFSYDVKMKEKGDIPEGYSVSREKKERFSLILESASTNQTSMYLCASSQLGSETQYFGPGTRLLVL.

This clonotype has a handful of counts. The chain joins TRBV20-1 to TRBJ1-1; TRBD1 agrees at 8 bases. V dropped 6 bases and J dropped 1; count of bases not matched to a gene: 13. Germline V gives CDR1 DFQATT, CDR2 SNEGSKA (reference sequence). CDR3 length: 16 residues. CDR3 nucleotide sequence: TGCAGTGCCTTAAATTTGAACAGGGGGACGAACACTGAAGCTTTCTTT. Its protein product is CSALNLNRGTNTEAFF.

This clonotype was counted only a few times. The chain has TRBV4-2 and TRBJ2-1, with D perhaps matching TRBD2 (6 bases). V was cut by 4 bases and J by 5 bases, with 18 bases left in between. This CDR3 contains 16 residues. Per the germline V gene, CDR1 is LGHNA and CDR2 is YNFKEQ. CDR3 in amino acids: CASSLNTGTADNEQFF. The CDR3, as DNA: TGTGCCAGCAGCCTTAATACCGGGACTGCGGACAATGAGCAGTTCTTC.

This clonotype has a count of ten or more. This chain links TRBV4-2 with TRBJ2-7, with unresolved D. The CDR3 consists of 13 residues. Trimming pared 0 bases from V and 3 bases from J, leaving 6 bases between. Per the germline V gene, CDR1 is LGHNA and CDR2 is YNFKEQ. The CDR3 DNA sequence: TGTGCCAGCAGCCAAGAGTTAGTCTACGAGCAGTACTTC. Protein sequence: CASSQELVYEQYF.

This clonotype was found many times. CDR3 loop: CASSQDTGAANSYNEQFF. CDR3 in DNA: TGCGCCAGCAGCCAAGATACTGGGGCAGCTAATTCCTACAATGAGCAGTTCTTC. V is TRBV4-3 and J is TRBJ2-1; the D gene is possibly TRBD1 (5 bases). The CDR3 is made up of 18 amino acids. Germline CDR1 reads LGHNA; CDR2 reads YSLEER. Trimming took 0 bases from V and 1 from J, leaving 16 bases between them.

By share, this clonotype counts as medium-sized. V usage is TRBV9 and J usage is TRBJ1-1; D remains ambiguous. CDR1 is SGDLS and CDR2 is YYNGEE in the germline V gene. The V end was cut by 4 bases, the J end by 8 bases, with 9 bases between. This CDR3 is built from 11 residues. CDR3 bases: TGTGCCAGCAGCCCCCTAAACGAAGCTTTCTTT. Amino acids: CASSPLNEAFF.

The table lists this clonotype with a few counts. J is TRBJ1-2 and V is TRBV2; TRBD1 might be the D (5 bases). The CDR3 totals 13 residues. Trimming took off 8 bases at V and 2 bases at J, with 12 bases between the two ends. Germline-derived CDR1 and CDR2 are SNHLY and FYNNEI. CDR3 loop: CASDGGDNYGYTF. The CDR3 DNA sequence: TGTGCCAGCGATGGGGGGGACAACTATGGCTACACCTTC.

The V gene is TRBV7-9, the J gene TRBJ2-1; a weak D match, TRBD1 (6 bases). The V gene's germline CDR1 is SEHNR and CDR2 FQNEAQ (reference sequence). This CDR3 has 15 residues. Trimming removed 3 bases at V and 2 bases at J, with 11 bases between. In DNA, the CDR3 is TGTGCCAGCAGCTTTCAGGGGCCCACCTACAATGAGCAGTTCTTC. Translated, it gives CASSFQGPTYNEQFF. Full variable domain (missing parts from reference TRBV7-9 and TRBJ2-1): DTGVSQNPRHKITKRGQNVTFRCDPISEHNRLYWYRQTLGQGPEFLTYFQNEAQLEKSRLLSDRFSAERPKGSFSTLEIQRTEQGDSAMYLCASSFQGPTYNEQFFGPGTRLTVL.

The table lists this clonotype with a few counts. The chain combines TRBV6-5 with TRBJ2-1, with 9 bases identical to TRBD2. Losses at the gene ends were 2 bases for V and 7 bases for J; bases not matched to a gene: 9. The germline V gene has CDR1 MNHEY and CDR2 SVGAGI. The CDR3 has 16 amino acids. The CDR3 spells CASSYGAGGPRNEQFF. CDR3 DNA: TGTGCCAGCAGTTACGGGGCGGGGGGGCCTCGGAATGAGCAGTTCTTC.

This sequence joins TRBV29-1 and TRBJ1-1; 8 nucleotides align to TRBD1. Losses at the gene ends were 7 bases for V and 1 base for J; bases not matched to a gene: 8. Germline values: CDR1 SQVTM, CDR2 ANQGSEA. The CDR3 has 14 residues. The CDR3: CSAVDRARNTEAFF. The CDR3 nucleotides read TGCAGCGCTGTGGACAGGGCGAGGAACACTGAAGCTTTCTTT. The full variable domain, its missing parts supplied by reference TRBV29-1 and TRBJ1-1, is SAVISQKPSRDICQRGTSLTIQCQVDSQVTMMFWYRQQPGQSLTLIATANQGSEATYESGFVIDKFPISRPNLTFSTLTVSNMSPEDSSIYLCSAVDRARNTEAFFGQGTRLTVV.

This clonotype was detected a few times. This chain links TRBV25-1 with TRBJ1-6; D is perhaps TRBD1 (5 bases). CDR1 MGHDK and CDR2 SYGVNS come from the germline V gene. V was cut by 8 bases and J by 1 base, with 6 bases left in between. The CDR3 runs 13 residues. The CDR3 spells CASWGSYNSPLHF. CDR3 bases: TGTGCCAGCTGGGGGTCCTATAATTCACCCCTCCACTTT.

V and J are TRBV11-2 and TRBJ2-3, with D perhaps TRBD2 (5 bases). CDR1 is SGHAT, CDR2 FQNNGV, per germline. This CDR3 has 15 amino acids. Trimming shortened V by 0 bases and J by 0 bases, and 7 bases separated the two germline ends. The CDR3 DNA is TGTGCCAGCAGCTTAGATCCGGGAAGCACAGATACGCAGTATTTT. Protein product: CASSLDPGSTDTQYF.

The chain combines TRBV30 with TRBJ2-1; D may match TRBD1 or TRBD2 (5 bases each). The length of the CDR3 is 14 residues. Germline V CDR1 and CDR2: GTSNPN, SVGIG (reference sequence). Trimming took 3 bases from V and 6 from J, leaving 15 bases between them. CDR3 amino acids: CAWRVPGPTNEQFF. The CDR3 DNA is TGTGCCTGGAGGGTTCCGGGACCGACCAATGAGCAGTTCTTC. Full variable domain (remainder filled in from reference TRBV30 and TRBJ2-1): SQTIHQWPATLVQPVGSPLSLECTVEGTSNPNLYWYRQAAGRGLQLLFYSVGIGQISSEVPQNLSASRPQDRQFILSSKKLLLSDSGFYLCAWRVPGPTNEQFFGPGTRLTVL.

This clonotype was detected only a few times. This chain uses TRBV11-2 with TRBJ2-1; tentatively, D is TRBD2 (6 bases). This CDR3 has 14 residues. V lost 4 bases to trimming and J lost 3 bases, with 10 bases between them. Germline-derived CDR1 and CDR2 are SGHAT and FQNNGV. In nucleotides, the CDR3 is TGTGCCAGCAGCTCGAGACTAGGCTACAATGAGCAGTTCTTC. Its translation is CASSSRLGYNEQFF.

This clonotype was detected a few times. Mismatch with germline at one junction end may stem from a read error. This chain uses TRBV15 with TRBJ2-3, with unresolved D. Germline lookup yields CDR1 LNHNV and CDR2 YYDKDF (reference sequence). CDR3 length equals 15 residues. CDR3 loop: CAASREVGSTDTQYF. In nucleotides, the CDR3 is TGTGCCGCCAGCAGAGAAGTGGGCAGCACAGATACGCAGTATTTT.

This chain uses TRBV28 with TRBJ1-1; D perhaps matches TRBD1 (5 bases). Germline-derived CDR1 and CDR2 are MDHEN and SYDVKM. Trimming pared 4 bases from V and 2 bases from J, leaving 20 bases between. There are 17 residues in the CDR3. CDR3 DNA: TGTGCCAGCAGTTCCGCCGGGACCGCGATGATAAACACTGAAGCTTTCTTT. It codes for CASSSAGTAMINTEAFF.

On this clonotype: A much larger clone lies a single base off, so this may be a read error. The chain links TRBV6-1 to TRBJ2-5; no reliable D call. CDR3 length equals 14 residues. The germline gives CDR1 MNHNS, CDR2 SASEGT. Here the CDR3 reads CASSKAGGRQTQYF. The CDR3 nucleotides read TGTGCCAGCAGTAAAGCTGGCGGCAGACAGACCCAGTACTTC.

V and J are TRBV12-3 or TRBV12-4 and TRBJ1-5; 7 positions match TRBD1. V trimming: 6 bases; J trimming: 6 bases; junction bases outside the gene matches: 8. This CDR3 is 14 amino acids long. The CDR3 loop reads CASSFQGGSQPQHF. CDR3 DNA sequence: TGTGCCAGCAGCTTCCAGGGGGGCTCTCAGCCCCAGCATTTT.